A few counts support the clone carrying this TCR beta chain. Its matching antigen is unknown. This sample was included in a study of blood T cells in healthy people across ages. The study, taken as a whole, reports: Higher diversity and more naive CD4+ cells were features of long-lived donors, compared to aged donors. Naive T cell percentage strongly correlated with TCR beta diversity.

Together with a sample-barcoded 5' primer, a J-beta primer mix was included in a second PCR lasting about 7 to 11 cycles. Every molecule of cDNA carried a tag from a template-switch adaptor with 12 random nucleotides. MiXCR, run by TCRdb on the 5' RACE reads, gives a single entry per CDR3 protein. Counted here are around 1,600,000 distinct CDR3 sequences, roughly two fifths occurring once; the ten biggest clones make up 4%. The CDR3 length is 14 residues. Germline CDR1 LNHDA, CDR2 SQIVND (reference sequence). With V trimmed by 3 bases and J by 0 bases, 2 bases remained unmatched. The sample was blood. The clonotype was recovered from a woman under 30 in good health. The chain employs TRBV19 and TRBJ2-7; 7 nucleotides agree with TRBD2. This CDR3 is CASSIGGSSYEQYF. The CDR3 nucleotides read TGTGCCAGTAGTATCGGGGGGTCCTCCTACGAGCAGTACTTC.